The rows below give T cell receptor beta chains drawn from one sample of a study of T cell repertoires in cytomegalovirus infection. TCRdb processed the reads anew with MiXCR; each CDR3 protein has one entry. The table shows a few hundred thousand distinct CDR3 sequences, with 15% to 20% occurring only once. The sequenced sample was PBMCs. These receptor sequences come from a human donor in good health (CMV status not recorded). Some clones in this sample may be carry-over from other donors' samples. The CDR3 runs from the conserved cysteine through the conserved F or W. Fields, in order: V gene, CDR3 length, D gene, J gene, clone size, CDR3 protein, CDR3 DNA. D genes are given only for firm matches. Only part of the rows carry a size: once, few, many, or a class if the clone is expanded.

TRBV19	17	TRBD2	TRBJ2-2	few	CASAPWGRGARTGELFF	TGTGCCAGTGCACCCTGGGGGAGGGGCGCAAGGACCGGGGAGCTGTTTTTT
TRBV11-2	16	TRBD1	TRBJ2-7	.	CASSWIRTGTPYEQYF	TGTGCCAGCAGCTGGATCAGGACAGGTACACCCTACGAGCAGTACTTC
TRBV7-6	13	TRBD1	TRBJ2-3	many	CASSQQGADTQYF	TGTGCCAGCAGCCAACAGGGGGCAGATACGCAGTATTTT
TRBV5-1	16	TRBD2	TRBJ2-1	many	CASMPHASGEANEQFF	TGCGCCAGCATGCCACATGCTAGCGGGGAGGCCAATGAGCAGTTCTTC
TRBV20-1	13	TRBD1	TRBJ1-1	.	CSAMTGTNTEAFF	TGCAGTGCTATGACAGGGACGAACACTGAAGCTTTCTTT
TRBV20-1	18	TRBD1	TRBJ1-5	.	CSARAVTGGVGSNQPQHF	TGCAGTGCTAGAGCCGTGACAGGGGGTGTTGGTAGCAATCAGCCCCAGCATTTT
TRBV2	14	TRBD1	TRBJ1-5	.	CASRRTGGNQPQHF	TGTGCCAGCAGACGGACAGGGGGCAATCAGCCCCAGCATTTT
TRBV27	13	TRBD1	TRBJ2-7	few	CASSSRGRYEQYF	TGTGCCAGCAGTTCCAGGGGGCGGTACGAGCAGTACTTC
TRBV19	14	.	TRBJ2-1	few	CASSMAGSYNEQFF	TGTGCCAGTAGTATGGCAGGGAGTTACAATGAGCAGTTCTTC
TRBV27	15	TRBD2	TRBJ2-5	.	CASSSASGGKETQYF	TGTGCCAGCAGTTCCGCTAGCGGGGGGAAGGAGACCCAGTACTTC
TRBV6-2/TRBV6-3	17	TRBD2	TRBJ2-3	.	CASRRRLNGGVTDTQYF	TGTGCCAGCAGACGTCGACTCAACGGGGGGGTGACAGATACGCAGTATTTT
TRBV6-2/TRBV6-3	15	TRBD2	TRBJ2-7	.	CASRSLDPGGLEQYF	TGTGCCAGCAGATCCTTGGACCCGGGGGGGCTGGAGCAGTACTTC
TRBV20-1	15	.	TRBJ1-4	few	CSAPRPGATNEKLFF	TGCAGTGCCCCTCGTCCAGGGGCAACTAATGAAAAACTGTTTTTT
TRBV28	13	.	TRBJ1-2	.	CASSYDVPGDYTF	TGTGCCAGCAGCTACGACGTGCCCGGGGACTACACCTTC
TRBV28	14	TRBD1	TRBJ1-5	.	CASRLQGPNQPQHF	TGTGCCAGCAGGCTACAGGGGCCCAATCAGCCCCAGCATTTT
TRBV3-1	14	TRBD1	TRBJ1-3	.	CASSDTGVGNTIYF	TGTGCCAGCAGCGATACAGGGGTTGGAAACACCATATATTTT
TRBV7-2	15	.	TRBJ2-7	.	CASSLGLTSSYEQYF	TGTGCCAGCAGCTTAGGTCTAACATCGTCGTACGAGCAGTACTTC
TRBV20-1	13	.	TRBJ2-4	.	CSARPSPENIQYF	TGCAGTGCTAGGCCCTCACCTGAAAACATTCAGTACTTC
TRBV2	13	TRBD1	TRBJ1-4	few	CASSGQANEKLFF	TGTGCCAGCAGCGGACAGGCTAATGAAAAACTGTTTTTT
TRBV5-1	14	.	TRBJ2-1	few	CASSFDREDGEQFF	TGCGCCAGCAGCTTCGACAGGGAGGATGGTGAGCAGTTCTTC
TRBV7-8	15	TRBD2	TRBJ2-3	many	CASRSSGGLADTQYF	TGTGCCAGCAGGTCTAGCGGGGGGTTGGCAGATACGCAGTATTTT
TRBV10-3	16	TRBD1	TRBJ1-4	few	CAISPSGTGGNEKLFF	TGTGCCATCAGCCCTTCCGGGACAGGGGGGAATGAAAAACTGTTTTTT
TRBV7-2	15	.	TRBJ1-1	many	CASSLLSVAGGEAFF	TGTGCCAGCAGCTTATTGAGTGTAGCGGGAGGTGAAGCTTTCTTT
TRBV20-1	16	TRBD1	TRBJ1-2	.	CSARDRTGSTNYGYTF	TGCAGTGCTAGAGATCGGACAGGGTCCACTAACTATGGCTACACCTTC
TRBV6-2/TRBV6-3	15	.	TRBJ2-7	few	CASSFRGTGSNEQYF	TGTGCCAGCAGCTTTCGGGGCACAGGGTCTAACGAGCAGTACTTC
TRBV7-2	16	TRBD2	TRBJ2-7	.	CASTLGGTSGTYEQYF	TGTGCCAGCACCCTAGGGGGGACTAGCGGAACCTACGAGCAGTACTTC
TRBV25-1	12	TRBD2	TRBJ2-1	.	CASSERGDEQFF	TGTGCCAGCAGTGAACGGGGGGATGAGCAGTTCTTC
TRBV28	13	.	TRBJ2-5	.	CASGWTVQETQYF	TGTGCCAGCGGATGGACAGTTCAAGAGACCCAGTACTTC
TRBV20-1	12	.	TRBJ2-5	.	CSAPTVQETQYF	TGCAGTGCGCCGACAGTACAAGAGACCCAGTACTTC
TRBV12-3/TRBV12-4	17	TRBD1	TRBJ1-5	.	CASSLAPSRGHSEPQHF	TGTGCCAGCAGTTTAGCGCCTAGCAGGGGGCATTCCGAGCCCCAGCATTTT
TRBV7-9	15	.	TRBJ2-3	many	CASRSILGYTDTQYF	TGTGCCAGCAGGTCGATCCTAGGGTACACAGATACGCAGTATTTT
TRBV24-1	16	TRBD1	TRBJ2-3	few	CATSLGPEGQPDTQYF	TGTGCCACCAGCCTCGGGCCTGAGGGACAGCCAGATACGCAGTATTTT
TRBV7-6	18	.	TRBJ1-5	many	CASSLVAGARASNQPQHF	TGTGCCAGCAGCTTGGTGGCAGGGGCCCGAGCGAGCAATCAGCCCCAGCATTTT
TRBV6-5	15	.	TRBJ2-7	few	CASSYSAQGPYEQYF	TGTGCCAGCAGTTACTCGGCCCAGGGGCCTTACGAGCAGTACTTC
TRBV28	14	TRBD1	TRBJ1-5	few	CASRGTGSEQPQHF	TGTGCCAGCAGGGGGACAGGGAGTGAGCAGCCCCAGCATTTT
TRBV7-2	14	TRBD2	TRBJ2-7	.	CASSFLAGGGEQYF	TGTGCCAGCAGCTTCCTAGCGGGGGGCGGCGAGCAGTACTTC
TRBV12-3/TRBV12-4	16	.	TRBJ1-1	.	CASSLDVLSGIAEAFF	TGTGCCAGCAGTTTAGATGTACTTTCAGGGATCGCTGAAGCTTTCTTT
TRBV4-1	19	TRBD1	TRBJ2-1	many	CASSQDGGLQTYRGNEQFF	TGCGCCAGCAGCCAAGATGGGGGGTTGCAAACTTACAGGGGGAATGAGCAGTTCTTC
TRBV7-2	12	.	TRBJ1-2	few	CASSPGSYGYTF	TGTGCCAGCAGCCCAGGCAGCTATGGCTACACCTTC
TRBV28	13	.	TRBJ2-1	many	CASSSGTYNEQFF	TGTGCCAGCAGCTCCGGGACCTACAATGAGCAGTTCTTC
TRBV7-2	15	.	TRBJ2-2	many	CASSLQASNTGELFF	TGTGCCAGCAGCTTACAGGCATCGAACACCGGGGAGCTGTTTTTT
TRBV12-5	15	.	TRBJ2-2	few	CASAKGGVNTGELFF	TGTGCTAGTGCCAAGGGAGGAGTGAACACCGGGGAGCTGTTTTTT
TRBV12-3/TRBV12-4	14	.	TRBJ1-5	many	CASSLGRANQPQHF	TGTGCCAGCAGTTTAGGCAGGGCCAATCAGCCCCAGCATTTT
TRBV28	17	.	TRBJ2-6	few	CASSLGSGPAGANVLTF	TGTGCCAGCAGTTTAGGGTCAGGTCCAGCTGGGGCCAACGTCCTGACTTTC
TRBV19	15	TRBD1	TRBJ1-1	few	CASSRIDRGNTEAFF	TGTGCCAGTAGTCGAATCGACAGGGGGAACACTGAAGCTTTCTTT
TRBV18	15	.	TRBJ2-3	few	CASSPQGRGQNTQYF	TGTGCCAGCTCACCACAGGGTCGGGGACAAAATACGCAGTATTTT